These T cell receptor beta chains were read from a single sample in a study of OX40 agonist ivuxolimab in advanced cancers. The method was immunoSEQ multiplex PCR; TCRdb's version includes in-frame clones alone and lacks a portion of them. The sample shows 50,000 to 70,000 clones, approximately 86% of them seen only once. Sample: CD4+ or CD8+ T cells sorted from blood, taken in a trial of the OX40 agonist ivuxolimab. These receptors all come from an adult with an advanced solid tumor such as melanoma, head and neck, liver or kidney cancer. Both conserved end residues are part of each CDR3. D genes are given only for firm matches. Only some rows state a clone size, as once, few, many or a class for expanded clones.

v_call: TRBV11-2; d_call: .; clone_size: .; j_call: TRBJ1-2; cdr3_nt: TGTGCCAGCAGCTTAGGTGGCGACGCCGGCTACACCTTC; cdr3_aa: CASSLGGDAGYTF
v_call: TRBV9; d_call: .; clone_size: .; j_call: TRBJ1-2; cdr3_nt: TGTGCCAGCAGCGTCACAGGAAGGTATGGCTACACCTTC; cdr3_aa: CASSVTGRYGYTF
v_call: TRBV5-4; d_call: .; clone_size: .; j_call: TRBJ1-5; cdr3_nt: TGTGCCAGCAGCTTTTTTGGTCAGCCCCAGCATTTT; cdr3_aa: CASSFFGQPQHF
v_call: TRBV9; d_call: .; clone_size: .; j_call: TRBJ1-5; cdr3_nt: TGTGCCAGCAGCGTAGGGGGGGCAGCTAATCAGCCCCAGCATTTT; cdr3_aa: CASSVGGAANQPQHF
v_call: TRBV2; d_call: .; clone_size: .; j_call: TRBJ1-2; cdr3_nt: TGTGCCAGCACCCAGGAGGGGGGTAACTATGGCTACACCTTC; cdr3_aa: CASTQEGGNYGYTF
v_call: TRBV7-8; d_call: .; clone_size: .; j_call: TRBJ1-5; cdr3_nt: TGTGCCAGCAGCTATACAGAAGGGAATCAGCCCCAGCATTTT; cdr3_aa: CASSYTEGNQPQHF
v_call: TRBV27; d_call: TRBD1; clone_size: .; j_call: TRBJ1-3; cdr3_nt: TGTGCCAGCAGCAACAGGGGTCCCTACTCTGGAAACACCATATATTTT; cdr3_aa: CASSNRGPYSGNTIYF
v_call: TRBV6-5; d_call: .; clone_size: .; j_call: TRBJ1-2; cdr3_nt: TGTGCCAGCAGTTACTCGCGGATGTACTATGGCTACACCTTC; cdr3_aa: CASSYSRMYYGYTF
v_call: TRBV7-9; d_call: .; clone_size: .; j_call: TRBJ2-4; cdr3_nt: TGTGCCAGCAGCCCGGAGGATCCAAGGAACATTCAGTACTTC; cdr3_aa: CASSPEDPRNIQYF
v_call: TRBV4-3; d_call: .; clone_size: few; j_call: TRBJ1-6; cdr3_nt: TGCGCCAGCAGCCGTCTGACGGGACTTGGGAATTCACCCCTCCACTTT; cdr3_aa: CASSRLTGLGNSPLHF
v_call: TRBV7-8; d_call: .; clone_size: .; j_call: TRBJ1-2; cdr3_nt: TGTGCCAGCAGCTCCAAGCCGCCAGGGTCCGGCTACACCTTC; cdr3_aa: CASSSKPPGSGYTF
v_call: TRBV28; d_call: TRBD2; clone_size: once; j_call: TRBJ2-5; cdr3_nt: TGTGCCAGCAGTTACTCGACTAGCGGGACTCAAGAGACCCAGTACTTC; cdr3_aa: CASSYSTSGTQETQYF
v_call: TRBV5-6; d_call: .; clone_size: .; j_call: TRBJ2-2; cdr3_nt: TGTGCCAGCAGCCAACCTCAAATACTAGACCGCAACACCGGGGAGCTGTTTTTT; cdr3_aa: CASSQPQILDRNTGELFF
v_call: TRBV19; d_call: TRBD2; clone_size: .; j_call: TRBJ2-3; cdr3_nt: TGTGCCAGTAGTATATTTCTAGCGGGAAAACAGAATACGCAGTATTTT; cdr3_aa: CASSIFLAGKQNTQYF
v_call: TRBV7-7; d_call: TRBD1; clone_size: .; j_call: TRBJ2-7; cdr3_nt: TGTGCCAGCAGCTTAGGGACAGGATACGAGCAGTACTTC; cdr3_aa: CASSLGTGYEQYF
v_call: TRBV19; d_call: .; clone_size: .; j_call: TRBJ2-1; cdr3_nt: TGTGCCAGTACTGCGGACTGGCCCAATGAGCAGTTCTTC; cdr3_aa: CASTADWPNEQFF
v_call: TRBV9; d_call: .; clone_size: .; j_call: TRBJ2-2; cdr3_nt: TGTGCCAGCAGCCCGTGGGCAGCCCACACCGGGGAGCTGTTTTTT; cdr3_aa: CASSPWAAHTGELFF
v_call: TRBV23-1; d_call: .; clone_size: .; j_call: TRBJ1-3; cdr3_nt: TGCGCCAGCGCTATGTTATGTGGGCCTCGCTCTGGAAACACCATATATTTT; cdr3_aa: CASAMLCGPRSGNTIYF
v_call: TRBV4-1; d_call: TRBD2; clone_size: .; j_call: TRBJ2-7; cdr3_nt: TGCGCCAGCAGCCTCCTAGTGGGGTTAGCGGGGGCCGTTACCTACGAGCAGTACTTC; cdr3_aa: CASSLLVGLAGAVTYEQYF
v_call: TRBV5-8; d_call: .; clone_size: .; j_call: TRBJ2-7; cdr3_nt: TGTGCCAGCAGAGCGGCAGGATCCTACGAGCAGTACTTC; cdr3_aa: CASRAAGSYEQYF
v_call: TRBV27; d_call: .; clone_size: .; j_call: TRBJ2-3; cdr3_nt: TGTGCCAGCAGTTTGTGGAGGACAGATACGCAGTATTTT; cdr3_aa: CASSLWRTDTQYF
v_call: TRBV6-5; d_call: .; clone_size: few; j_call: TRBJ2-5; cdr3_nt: TGTGCCAGCAGTTACCGAGGGGGGCACCAAGAGACCCAGTACTTC; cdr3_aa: CASSYRGGHQETQYF
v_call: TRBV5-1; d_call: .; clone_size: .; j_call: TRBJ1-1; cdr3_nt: TGCGCCAGCAGCGTCTTCATGAACACTGAAGCTTTCTTT; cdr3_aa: CASSVFMNTEAFF
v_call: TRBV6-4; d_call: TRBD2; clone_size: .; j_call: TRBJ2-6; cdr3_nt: TGTGCCAGCAGTGCTCAGGGAGGGAGTGGGGCCAACGTCCTGACTTTC; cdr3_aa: CASSAQGGSGANVLTF
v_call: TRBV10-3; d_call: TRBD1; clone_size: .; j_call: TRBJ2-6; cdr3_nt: TGTGCCATCAGTGGACAGGGGGCTGGGGCCAACGTCCTGACTTTC; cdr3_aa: CAISGQGAGANVLTF
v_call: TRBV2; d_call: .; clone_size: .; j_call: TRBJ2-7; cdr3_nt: TGTGCCAGCTCTTTGTCTAGGGTCTACGAGCAGTACTTC; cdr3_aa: CASSLSRVYEQYF
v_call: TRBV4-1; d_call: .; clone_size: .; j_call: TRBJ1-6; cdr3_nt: TGCGCCAGCAGCCAAGAGAGCAGGGAAGGTTCACCCCTCCACTTT; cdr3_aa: CASSQESREGSPLHF